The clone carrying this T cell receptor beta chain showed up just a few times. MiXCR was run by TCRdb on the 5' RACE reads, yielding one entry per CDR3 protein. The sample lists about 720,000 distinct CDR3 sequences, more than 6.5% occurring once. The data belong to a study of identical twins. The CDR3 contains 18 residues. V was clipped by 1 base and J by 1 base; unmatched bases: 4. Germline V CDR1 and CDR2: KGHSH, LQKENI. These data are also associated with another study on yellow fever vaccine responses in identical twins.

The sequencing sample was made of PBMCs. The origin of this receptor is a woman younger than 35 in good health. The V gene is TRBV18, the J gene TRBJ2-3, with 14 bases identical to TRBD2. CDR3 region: CASSPRLAGGLGTDTQYF. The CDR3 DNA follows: TGTGCCAGCTCACCACGACTAGCGGGGGGGCTCGGCACAGATACGCAGTATTTT. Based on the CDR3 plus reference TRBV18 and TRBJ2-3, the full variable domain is NAGVMQNPRHLVRRRGQEARLRCSPMKGHSHVYWYRQLPEEGLKFMVYLQKENIIDESGMPKERFSAEFPKEGPSILRIQQVVRGDSAAYFCASSPRLAGGLGTDTQYFGPGTRLTVL.